One sample yielded the 27 T cell receptor beta chains listed below, sequenced in a study of cytomegalovirus exposure and HLA in healthy donors. PCR was performed using 60 Vbeta and 13 Jbeta primers. The table came from immunoSEQ multiplex PCR; TCRdb's copy has only in-frame clones and leaves some out. This sample carries under 150,000 clones, 81% of them seen once, and the ten largest clones take 5.5% to 7%. The specimen sequenced was PBMCs. The receptors were sampled from a middle-aged woman in good health and CMV-seropositive.

This clone turned up a few times. The chain uses TRBV13 and TRBJ2-1, with 8 bases identical to TRBD1. The J segment lost 5 bases and the V segment lost 4 bases, leaving 4 bases of the junction unmatched. This CDR3 has 14 residues. The germline gives CDR1 PRHDT, CDR2 FYEKMQ (reference sequence). The CDR3 region has the DNA TGTGCCAGCAGCTGGACAGGGCAGCACAATGAGCAGTTCTTC. Translating gives CASSWTGQHNEQFF.

The chain has TRBV5-4 and TRBJ1-6, with D possibly TRBD1 on 6 matching bases. The ends were cut back, 0 bases at V and 7 bases at J, with 14 bases in the middle. Germline assignment: CDR1 SGHNT and CDR2 YYREEE (reference sequence). CDR3 length equals 16 residues. The CDR3 DNA is TGTGCCAGCAGCTTGGCCGGGGGGGACAAAAATTCACCCCTCCACTTT. It yields the protein CASSLAGGDKNSPLHF.

The chain carries TRBV6-5 and TRBJ1-1; D gene unclear. Germline V gene data show CDR1 as MNHEY and CDR2 as SVGAGI. V was shortened by 8 bases and J by 2 bases, with 6 bases between the two germline ends. The CDR3 has 11 amino acids. This CDR3 reads CASRGNTEAFF. CDR3 in DNA: TGTGCCAGCCGAGGCAACACTGAAGCTTTCTTT.

The chain is built from TRBV6-6 and TRBJ1-5, with D maybe TRBD1 (5 bases). The CDR3 runs to 14 residues. V lost 7 bases to trimming and J lost 0 bases, with 10 bases between them. Germline assignment: CDR1 MNHNY and CDR2 SVGAGI (reference sequence). As DNA, the CDR3 is TGTGCCAGCATCGGGGGTGGTAGCAATCAGCCCCAGCATTTT. Its translation is CASIGGGSNQPQHF.

The chain is built from TRBV7-9 and TRBJ2-5; D gene ambiguous. Germline values: CDR1 SEHNR, CDR2 FQNEAQ (reference sequence). The length of the CDR3 is 15 residues. V was pared by 4 bases and J by 7 bases, with 19 bases between. The CDR3 DNA is TGTGCCAGCAGCTCGCGCGATCCGCTGAGTGGGACCCAGTACTTC. It encodes CASSSRDPLSGTQYF.

Comment on this clone: This sample includes further DNA sequences coding for the same CDR3. The chain links TRBV15 to TRBJ1-5; tentatively, D is TRBD1 (6 bases). Germline-derived CDR1 and CDR2 are LNHNV and YYDKDF (reference sequence). The V and J ends lost 0 bases and 1 base respectively, with 7 bases between them. The CDR3 loop spans 15 amino acids. The CDR3 region is CATSRERGSNQPQHF. CDR3 DNA sequence: TGTGCCACCAGCAGAGAAAGGGGGAGCAATCAGCCCCAGCATTTT.

The genes are TRBV5-1 and TRBJ2-2, with a possible D match to TRBD1 (6 bases). The CDR3 extends over 14 amino acids. Per germline, CDR1 SGHRS and CDR2 YFSETQ. Trimming cost V 5 bases and J 2 bases, with 10 bases left between them. DNA for the CDR3: TGCGCCAGCAGGGAAGGGGGTAACACCGGGGAGCTGTTTTTT. Its translation: CASREGGNTGELFF.

The chain uses TRBV9 and TRBJ1-2; 9 nucleotides line up with TRBD1. Germline assignment: CDR1 SGDLS and CDR2 YYNGEE. The CDR3 contains 16 residues. Unmatched junction bases numbered 8, after V lost 4 bases and J lost 1 base. CDR3 loop: CASSPRTGDNNYGYTF. The CDR3 nucleotides are TGTGCCAGCAGCCCGCGGACAGGGGACAATAACTATGGCTACACCTTC. The variable domain in full, with the rest retrieved from reference TRBV9 and TRBJ1-2, is DSGVTQTPKHLITATGQRVTLRCSPRSGDLSVYWYQQSLDQGLQFLIQYYNGEERAKGNILERFSAQQFPDLHSELNLSSLELGDSALYFCASSPRTGDNNYGYTFGSGTRLTVV.

The J gene is TRBJ2-1, the V gene TRBV27; 7 bases align to TRBD1. The CDR3 is 16 residues long. Germline CDR1 reads MNHEY; CDR2 reads SMNVEV (reference sequence). The V segment lost 1 base and the J segment 1 base; nucleotides outside the gene matches: 4. The CDR3 nucleotides are TGTGCCAGCAGTTTATTGGTGACAGGGTCCTACAATGAGCAGTTCTTC. This encodes CASSLLVTGSYNEQFF.

This clone has a single count. Other DNA sequences within the sample encode an identical CDR3. This chain links TRBV9 with TRBJ2-7; 14 bases agree with TRBD2. There are 15 residues in the CDR3. Germline-derived CDR1 and CDR2 are SGDLS and YYNGEE. V dropped 3 bases and J dropped 3; count of bases not matched to a gene: 2. The CDR3 DNA reads as TGTGCCAGCAGCGAAGGGACTAGCGGGAGCTACGAGCAGTACTTC. Protein sequence: CASSEGTSGSYEQYF.

V gene TRBV28 combines with J gene TRBJ2-3; 7 bases fit TRBD2. Trimming cost V 6 bases and J 4 bases; bases outside gene matches: 4. Per the germline V gene, CDR1 is MDHEN and CDR2 is SYDVKM. The CDR3 totals 13 residues. The DNA of the CDR3 is TGTGCCAGCAGCCTGGGGGGGTCAGATACGCAGTATTTT. Translated: CASSLGGSDTQYF.

The DNA of the CDR3 is TGTGCCAGCTCACCACCTCTCTCTAGCAATCAGCCCCAGCATTTT. This codes for CASSPPLSSNQPQHF. This rearrangement joins TRBV18 to TRBJ1-5, with D unclear. The CDR3 contains 15 residues. The ends were cut back, 0 bases at V and 0 bases at J, with 6 bases in the middle. The germline gives CDR1 KGHSH, CDR2 LQKENI.

The chain uses TRBV28 and TRBJ1-1; 8 positions match TRBD1. With V trimmed by 1 base and J by 7 bases, 8 bases remained unmatched. The CDR3 loop spans 15 amino acids. Germline V gene data show CDR1 as MDHEN and CDR2 as SYDVKM. Here the CDR3 DNA reads TGTGCCAGCAGTTTATCGCTTGTGGGGACAGGTGAAGCTTTCTTT. Its translation: CASSLSLVGTGEAFF.

This chain links TRBV27 with TRBJ2-7; a possible D gene is TRBD2 (5 bases). V was shortened by 8 bases and J by 2 bases, with 16 bases between the two germline ends. This CDR3 contains 14 residues. Germline CDR1 is MNHEY and CDR2 is SMNVEV (reference sequence). The CDR3 DNA reads as TGTGCCAGCCTGCCCCAAGGAGGCACCTACGAGCAGTACTTC. This codes for CASLPQGGTYEQYF.

The chain has TRBV4-1 and TRBJ2-3, with 12 bases matching TRBD2. J lost 4 bases, V lost 4 bases, and 12 bases had no gene match. The CDR3 has 18 residues. Germline V lookup: CDR1 MGHRA, CDR2 YSYEKL. DNA for the CDR3: TGCGCCAGCAGCCGGCTAGCGGGGGGGAATTCGGTGTCAGATACGCAGTATTTT. Encoded protein: CASSRLAGGNSVSDTQYF.

This chain uses TRBV10-3 with TRBJ2-3; weak D call: TRBD2 (6 bases). CDR3 length: 14 amino acids. The germline V gene has CDR1 ENHRY and CDR2 SYGVKD. V was trimmed by 7 bases and J by 3 bases, leaving 14 bases between them. The DNA of the CDR3 is TGTGCCATCAACCGGGATGGGGGGACAGATACGCAGTATTTT. It codes for CAINRDGGTDTQYF.

The rearrangement joins TRBV2 to TRBJ2-1; 7 nucleotides line up with TRBD1. Losses at the gene ends were 7 bases for V and 4 bases for J; bases not matched to a gene: 13. Germline V gives CDR1 SNHLY, CDR2 FYNNEI. This CDR3 is 16 amino acids long. The CDR3 bases are TGTGCCAGCATGACCGGGACAGCCATACTGTACAATGAGCAGTTCTTC. It codes for CASMTGTAILYNEQFF.

V usage is TRBV30 and J usage is TRBJ1-4; D unclear. CDR1 GTSNPN and CDR2 SVGIG come from the germline V gene (reference sequence). CDR3 length: 13 residues. V shed 4 bases and J shed 7 bases, with 13 bases lying between them. This CDR3 is CAWTTAAGEKLFF. CDR3 sequence (DNA): TGTGCCTGGACTACTGCAGCGGGTGAAAAACTGTTTTTT.

This chain uses TRBV27 with TRBJ2-7; perhaps TRBD1 as D (5 bases). With 3 bases removed from V and 0 bases from J, the gap between germline ends came to 9 bases. The CDR3 loop spans 14 amino acids. The germline gives CDR1 MNHEY, CDR2 SMNVEV (reference sequence). DNA of the CDR3: TGTGCCAGCAGTTTGCAGGGCGACTCCTACGAGCAGTACTTC. Its protein is CASSLQGDSYEQYF.

The rearrangement links TRBV18 to TRBJ1-5, with a tentative D call TRBD1 (6 bases). CDR3 length: 16 amino acids. Trimming left V 3 bases short and J 0 bases short, with 12 bases between. Germline CDR1 is KGHSH and CDR2 is LQKENI. Written as DNA, the CDR3 is TGTGCCAGCTCACCTGAACAGGGTTATAGCAATCAGCCCCAGCATTTT. This translates into CASSPEQGYSNQPQHF.

This clone has only a few counts. The rearrangement uses TRBV6-6 and TRBJ1-3, with D unresolved. Trimming took off 2 bases at V and 0 bases at J, with 5 bases between the two ends. Looked up from germline, CDR1 is MNHNY and CDR2 is SVGAGI (reference sequence). The CDR3 contains 14 residues. The CDR3 DNA follows: TGTGCCAGCAGTTACGAGAACTCTGGAAACACCATATATTTT. Encoded protein: CASSYENSGNTIYF.

The chain couples TRBV19 to TRBJ2-7; TRBD1 aligns across 7 bases. The CDR3 is 13 amino acids. The germline CDR1 and CDR2 sequences are LNHDA and SQIVND (reference sequence). V was clipped by 0 bases and J by 6 bases; unmatched bases: 2. CDR3 coding DNA: TGTGCCAGTAGTATAGAGACAGGGTCCGAGCAGTACTTC. It codes for CASSIETGSEQYF.

The chain uses TRBV29-1 and TRBJ2-5, with 7 nucleotides matching TRBD1. V lost 7 bases to trimming and J lost 7 bases; unmatched junction nucleotides: 15. This CDR3 comprises 14 residues. Germline V CDR1 and CDR2: SQVTM, ANQGSEA. CDR3 nucleotides: TGCAGCGCCGAAAAACAGGGGCTCCCAGGGACCCAGTACTTC. It specifies CSAEKQGLPGTQYF.

This clone was seen only once. CDR3: CASSPGTAPWEQFF. CDR3 DNA sequence: TGCGCCAGCAGCCCCGGGACAGCCCCTTGGGAGCAGTTCTTC. The V call is TRBV5-1, the J call TRBJ2-1; 7 bases align to TRBD1. The CDR3 spans 14 residues. Trimming took 4 bases from V and 10 from J; bases not matched to a gene: 11. CDR1 is SGHRS and CDR2 is YFSETQ in the germline V gene.

This chain joins TRBV11-3 and TRBJ1-1; 9 bases fit TRBD1. V was clipped by 5 bases and J by 4 bases; unmatched bases: 2. Per germline, CDR1 SGHNT and CDR2 YENEEA. This CDR3 has 13 amino acids. The CDR3 DNA reads as TGTGCCAGCAGCAAGACAGGGGGCACTGAAGCTTTCTTT. Translated, it gives CASSKTGGTEAFF.

The chain carries TRBV19 and TRBJ2-7; TRBD2 might be the D (6 bases). Germline loops: CDR1 LNHDA, CDR2 SQIVND (reference sequence). The CDR3 totals 16 residues. V was pared by 5 bases and J by 2 bases, with 19 bases between. The CDR3 DNA reads TGTGCCAGTAGTTCCCATTCGGGACTCAGCACCTACGAGCAGTACTTC. Translated: CASSSHSGLSTYEQYF.

For the CDR3, the DNA is TGTGCCAGCAGTCCACACCCTTCTGGAAACACCATATATTTT. This gives the protein CASSPHPSGNTIYF. The chain joins TRBV28 to TRBJ1-3; D ambiguous. Germline loops: CDR1 MDHEN, CDR2 SYDVKM. CDR3 length: 14 residues. Between the trimmed V and J ends, which lost 5 bases and 1 base, there was a span of 9 bases. Together with reference TRBV28 and TRBJ1-3, the CDR3 gives the full variable domain: DVKVTQSSRYLVKRTGEKVFLECVQDMDHENMFWYRQDPGLGLRLIYFSYDVKMKEKGDIPEGYSVSREKKERFSLILESASTNQTSMYLCASSPHPSGNTIYFGEGSWLTVV.